Listed below are T cell receptor beta chains from one sample, sequenced in a study of T cells after yellow fever vaccination. One entry per CDR3 protein, called by TCRdb with MiXCR from the 5' RACE reads. The table has just over 300,000 distinct CDR3 sequences, around 4% seen once. Specimen: PBMCs, collected on the day of the yellow fever booster vaccination. These receptors originate from a man aged 18 to 35 who received the YFV17D yellow fever vaccine. CDR3s include the opening cysteine and the closing phenylalanine or tryptophan. The D gene is left open where the match is weak. Size tells how often a clone was seen (once, few, many) or the class of an expanded clone, and some rows leave it out.

d_gene: -; abundance: -; j_gene: TRBJ2-7; v_gene: TRBV29-1; CDR3nt: TGCAGCGTTGGAGAGAGCGAGCAGTACTTC; CDR3aa: CSVGESEQYF
d_gene: -; abundance: few; j_gene: TRBJ2-2; v_gene: TRBV5-1; CDR3nt: TGCGCCAGCGAGGAAGAGAACACCGGGGAGCTGTTTTTT; CDR3aa: CASEEENTGELFF
d_gene: -; abundance: many; j_gene: TRBJ1-1; v_gene: TRBV7-9; CDR3nt: TGTGCCAGCTATATTCACAATTTGAACACTGAAGCTTTCTTT; CDR3aa: CASYIHNLNTEAFF
d_gene: -; abundance: many; j_gene: TRBJ2-1; v_gene: TRBV7-9; CDR3nt: TGTGCCAGCAGCTCATTGGACTTGAAAGGGAGGAATGAGCAGTTCTTC; CDR3aa: CASSSLDLKGRNEQFF
d_gene: -; abundance: few; j_gene: TRBJ1-4; v_gene: TRBV9; CDR3nt: TGTGCCAGCAGCGTTCGGGACGGCCTCGGAGAAAAACTGTTTTTT; CDR3aa: CASSVRDGLGEKLFF
d_gene: -; abundance: many; j_gene: TRBJ2-1; v_gene: TRBV6-2/TRBV6-3; CDR3nt: TGTGCCAGCAGTTACTCTGCGGGCCCCCTGGTCAATGAGCAGTTCTTC; CDR3aa: CASSYSAGPLVNEQFF
d_gene: TRBD1; abundance: many; j_gene: TRBJ1-5; v_gene: TRBV7-2; CDR3nt: TGTGCCAGCAGCTTATTAGGGGGCCTCAGGCAGCCCCAGCATTTT; CDR3aa: CASSLLGGLRQPQHF
d_gene: -; abundance: few; j_gene: TRBJ2-7; v_gene: TRBV12-3/TRBV12-4; CDR3nt: TGTGCCAGCAGATTAGCAGTTACACACGAGCAGTACTTC; CDR3aa: CASRLAVTHEQYF
d_gene: TRBD1; abundance: -; j_gene: TRBJ1-4; v_gene: TRBV7-2; CDR3nt: TGTGCCAGCAGCTTCGGACAGGGACGGGGAGAAAAACTGTTTTTT; CDR3aa: CASSFGQGRGEKLFF
d_gene: -; abundance: few; j_gene: TRBJ2-5; v_gene: TRBV7-2; CDR3nt: TGTGCCAGCAGAGTTACACAGGGTCAAGAGACCCAGTACTTC; CDR3aa: CASRVTQGQETQYF
d_gene: -; abundance: few; j_gene: TRBJ1-5; v_gene: TRBV12-3/TRBV12-4; CDR3nt: TGTGCCAGCAGTTTGCGAGGGGTCGGGGAGCCCCAGCATTTT; CDR3aa: CASSLRGVGEPQHF
d_gene: -; abundance: few; j_gene: TRBJ1-5; v_gene: TRBV6-1; CDR3nt: TGTGCCAGCAGTGAGATTGGGAATCAGCCCCAGCATTTT; CDR3aa: CASSEIGNQPQHF
d_gene: -; abundance: -; j_gene: TRBJ2-5; v_gene: TRBV3-1; CDR3nt: TGTGCCAGCAGCCAAGATCCAGCCTACTCGGAGACCCAGTACTTC; CDR3aa: CASSQDPAYSETQYF
d_gene: -; abundance: few; j_gene: TRBJ1-1; v_gene: TRBV4-3; CDR3nt: TGCGCCAGCAGCCAAGATTTGGACAGACTTTTGAACACTGAAGCTTTCTTT; CDR3aa: CASSQDLDRLLNTEAFF
d_gene: -; abundance: few; j_gene: TRBJ2-1; v_gene: TRBV5-1; CDR3nt: TGCGCCAGCAGCTTGGATCGGGAGAATGAGCAGTTCTTC; CDR3aa: CASSLDRENEQFF
d_gene: TRBD1; abundance: many; j_gene: TRBJ1-2; v_gene: TRBV6-1; CDR3nt: TGTGCCAGCAGTGAGACAGGGGCAACTAACTATGGCTACACCTTC; CDR3aa: CASSETGATNYGYTF
d_gene: -; abundance: many; j_gene: TRBJ2-5; v_gene: TRBV5-1; CDR3nt: TGCGCCAGCAGCCCCGGAGCCAGCTGGGAGACCCAGTACTTC; CDR3aa: CASSPGASWETQYF
d_gene: TRBD2; abundance: many; j_gene: TRBJ2-1; v_gene: TRBV20-1; CDR3nt: TGCAGTGCCCTTAGGGTAGCGGGGGGTTACTACAATGAGCAGTTCTTC; CDR3aa: CSALRVAGGYYNEQFF
d_gene: -; abundance: many; j_gene: TRBJ2-4; v_gene: TRBV27; CDR3nt: TGTGCCAGCAGTTTCCTACCCGGGACGGGAGACATTCAGTACTTC; CDR3aa: CASSFLPGTGDIQYF
d_gene: TRBD2; abundance: many; j_gene: TRBJ2-7; v_gene: TRBV15; CDR3nt: TGTGCCACCAGCAGAGCGACTAGCGGGGTCTACGAGCAGTACTTC; CDR3aa: CATSRATSGVYEQYF
d_gene: TRBD2; abundance: many; j_gene: TRBJ2-1; v_gene: TRBV7-9; CDR3nt: TGTGCCAGCAGCGGGGGACTAGCGGGGGCCACCTACAATGAGCAGTTCTTC; CDR3aa: CASSGGLAGATYNEQFF
d_gene: -; abundance: many; j_gene: TRBJ1-1; v_gene: TRBV7-9; CDR3nt: TGTGCCAGCAGCTTAGGTTTCCGGGTAGGCGGGGAAGCTTTCTTT; CDR3aa: CASSLGFRVGGEAFF